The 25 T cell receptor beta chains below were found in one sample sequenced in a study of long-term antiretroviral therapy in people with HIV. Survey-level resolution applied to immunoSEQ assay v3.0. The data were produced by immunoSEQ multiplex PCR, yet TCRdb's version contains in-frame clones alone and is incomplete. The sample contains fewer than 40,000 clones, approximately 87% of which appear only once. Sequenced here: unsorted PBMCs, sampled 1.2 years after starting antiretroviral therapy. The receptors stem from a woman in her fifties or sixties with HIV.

CDR3 DNA sequence: TGCAGCGTTGAGGGACAAAGAGACACCATATATTTT. Translated, it gives CSVEGQRDTIYF. This rearrangement joins TRBV29-1 to TRBJ1-3; possibly TRBD1 for D (6 bases). Trimming removed 3 bases at V and 8 bases at J, with 11 bases between. The CDR3 totals 12 residues. CDR1 and CDR2 (germline): SQVTM, ANQGSEA.

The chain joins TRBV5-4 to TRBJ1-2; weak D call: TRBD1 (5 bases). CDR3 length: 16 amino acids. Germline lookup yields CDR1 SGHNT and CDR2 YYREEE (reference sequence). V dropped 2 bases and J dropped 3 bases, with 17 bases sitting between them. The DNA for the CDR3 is TGTGCCAGCAGCTTCCCATTACCGACAGCTCACTATGGCTACACCTTC. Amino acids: CASSFPLPTAHYGYTF.

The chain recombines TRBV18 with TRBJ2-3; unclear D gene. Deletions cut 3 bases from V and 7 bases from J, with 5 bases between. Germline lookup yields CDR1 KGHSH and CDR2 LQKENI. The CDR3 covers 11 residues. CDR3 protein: CASSPSNTQYF. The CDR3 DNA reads TGTGCCAGCTCACCCTCAAATACGCAGTATTTT.

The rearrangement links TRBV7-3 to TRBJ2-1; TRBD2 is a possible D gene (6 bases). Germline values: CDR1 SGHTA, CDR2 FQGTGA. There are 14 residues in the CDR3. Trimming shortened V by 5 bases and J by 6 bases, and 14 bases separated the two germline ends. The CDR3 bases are TGTGCCAGCAGCCCGGGACTCGTTGGCAATGAGCAGTTCTTC. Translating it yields CASSPGLVGNEQFF.

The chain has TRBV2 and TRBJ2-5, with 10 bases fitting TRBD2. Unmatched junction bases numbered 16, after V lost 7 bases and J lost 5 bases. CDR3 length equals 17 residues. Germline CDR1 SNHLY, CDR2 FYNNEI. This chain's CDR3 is CASNRRAGLAILETQYF. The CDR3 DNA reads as TGTGCCAGCAATAGAAGGGCGGGACTAGCGATTTTGGAGACCCAGTACTTC.

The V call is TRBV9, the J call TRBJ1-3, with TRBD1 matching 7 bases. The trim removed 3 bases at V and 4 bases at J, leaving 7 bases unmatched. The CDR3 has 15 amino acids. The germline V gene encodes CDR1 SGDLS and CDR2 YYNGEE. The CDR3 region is CASSARGASGNTIYF. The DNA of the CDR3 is TGTGCCAGCAGCGCCAGGGGGGCATCCGGAAACACCATATATTTT.

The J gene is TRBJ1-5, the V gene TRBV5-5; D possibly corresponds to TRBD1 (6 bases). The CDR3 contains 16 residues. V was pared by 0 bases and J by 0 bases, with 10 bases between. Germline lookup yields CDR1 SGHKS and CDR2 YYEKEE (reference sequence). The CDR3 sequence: CASSLVSGASNQPQHF. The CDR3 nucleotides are TGTGCCAGCAGCTTGGTTTCAGGGGCTAGCAATCAGCCCCAGCATTTT. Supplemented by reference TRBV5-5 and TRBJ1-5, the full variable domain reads DAGVTQSPTHLIKTRGQQVTLRCSPISGHKSVSWYQQVLGQGPQFIFQYYEKEERGRGNFPDRFSARQFPNYSSELNVNALLLGDSALYLCASSLVSGASNQPQHFGDGTRLSIL.

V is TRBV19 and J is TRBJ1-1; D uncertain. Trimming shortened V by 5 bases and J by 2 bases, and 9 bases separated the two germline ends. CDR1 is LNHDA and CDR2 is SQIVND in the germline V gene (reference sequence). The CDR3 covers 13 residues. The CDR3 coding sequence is TGTGCCAGTAGTCCCGTGGGCAACACTGAAGCTTTCTTT. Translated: CASSPVGNTEAFF.

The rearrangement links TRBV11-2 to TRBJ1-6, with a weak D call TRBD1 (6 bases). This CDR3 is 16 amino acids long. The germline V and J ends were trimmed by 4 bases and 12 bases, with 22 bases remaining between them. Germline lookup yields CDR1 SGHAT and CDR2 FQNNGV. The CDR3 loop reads CASSSPHGTLGEPLHF. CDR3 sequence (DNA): TGTGCCAGCAGCTCACCGCACGGGACACTCGGAGAACCCCTCCACTTT.

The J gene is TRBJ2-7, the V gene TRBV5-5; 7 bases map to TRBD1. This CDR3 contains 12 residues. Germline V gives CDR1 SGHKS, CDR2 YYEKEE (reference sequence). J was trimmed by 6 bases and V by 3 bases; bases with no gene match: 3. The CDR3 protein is CASSSRQGEQYF. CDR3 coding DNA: TGTGCCAGCAGCTCTAGACAGGGCGAGCAGTACTTC.

The CDR3 sequence is CASSPGQGKGYTF. CDR3 DNA: TGTGCCAGCAGCCCGGGACAGGGGAAGGGCTACACCTTC. The rearrangement links TRBV6-5 to TRBJ1-2, with TRBD1 matching 10 bases. The ends lost 6 bases at V and 8 bases at J; junction bases unmatched: 6. The CDR3 has 13 amino acids. Germline CDR1 MNHEY, CDR2 SVGAGI.

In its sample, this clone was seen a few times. CDR3 nucleotides: TGTGCCAGCACCCCAGTAGCGGGGACATACAATGAGCAGTTCTTC. Translation gives CASTPVAGTYNEQFF. The rearrangement joins TRBV7-9 to TRBJ2-1; 8 positions agree with TRBD2. There are 15 residues in the CDR3. Losses at the gene ends were 7 bases for V and 4 bases for J; bases not matched to a gene: 9. Germline V lookup: CDR1 SEHNR, CDR2 FQNEAQ (reference sequence).

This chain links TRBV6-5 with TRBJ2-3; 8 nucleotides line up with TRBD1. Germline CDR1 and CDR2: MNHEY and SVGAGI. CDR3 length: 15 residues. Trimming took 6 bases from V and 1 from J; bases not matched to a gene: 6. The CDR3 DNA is TGTGCCAGCAGGGGCAGGGGGCAGGGCACAGATACGCAGTATTTT. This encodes CASRGRGQGTDTQYF.

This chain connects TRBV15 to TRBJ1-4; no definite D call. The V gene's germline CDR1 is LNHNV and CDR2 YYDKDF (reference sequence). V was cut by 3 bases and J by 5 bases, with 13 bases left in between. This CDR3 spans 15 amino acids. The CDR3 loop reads CATSREPSANEKLFF. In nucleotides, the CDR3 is TGTGCCACCAGCAGGGAACCATCGGCAAATGAAAAACTGTTTTTT.

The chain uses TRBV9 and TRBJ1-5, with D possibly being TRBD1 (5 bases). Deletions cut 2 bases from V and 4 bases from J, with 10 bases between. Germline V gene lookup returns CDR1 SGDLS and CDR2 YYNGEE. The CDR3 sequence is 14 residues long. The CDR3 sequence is CASSVGHGNQPQHF. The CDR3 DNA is TGTGCCAGCAGCGTGGGGCACGGGAATCAGCCCCAGCATTTT.

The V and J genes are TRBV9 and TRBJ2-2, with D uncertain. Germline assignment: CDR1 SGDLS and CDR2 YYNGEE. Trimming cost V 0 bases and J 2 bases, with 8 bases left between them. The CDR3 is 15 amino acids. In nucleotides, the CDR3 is TGTGCCAGCAGCGTAGCGGGCCTAAACACCGGGGAGCTGTTTTTT. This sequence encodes CASSVAGLNTGELFF.

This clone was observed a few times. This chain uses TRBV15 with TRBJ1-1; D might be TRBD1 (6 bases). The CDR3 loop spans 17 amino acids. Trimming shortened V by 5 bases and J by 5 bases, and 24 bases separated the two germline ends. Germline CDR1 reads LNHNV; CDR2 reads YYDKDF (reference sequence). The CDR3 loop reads CATSAQGRGSLGTEAFF. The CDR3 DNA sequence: TGTGCCACCAGCGCCCAAGGGAGGGGGAGCTTGGGGACTGAAGCTTTCTTT. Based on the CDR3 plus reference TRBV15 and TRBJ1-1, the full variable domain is DAMVIQNPRYQVTQFGKPVTLSCSQTLNHNVMYWYQQKSSQAPKLLFHYYDKDFNNEADTPDNFQSRRPNTSFCFLDIRSPGLGDTAMYLCATSAQGRGSLGTEAFFGQGTRLTVV.

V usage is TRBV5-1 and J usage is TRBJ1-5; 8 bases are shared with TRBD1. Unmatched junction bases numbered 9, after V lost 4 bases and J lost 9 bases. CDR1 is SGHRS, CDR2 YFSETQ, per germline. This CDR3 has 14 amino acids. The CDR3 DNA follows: TGCGCCAGCAGCCCGGGACAGGACATTGGGCCCCAGCATTTT. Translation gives CASSPGQDIGPQHF.

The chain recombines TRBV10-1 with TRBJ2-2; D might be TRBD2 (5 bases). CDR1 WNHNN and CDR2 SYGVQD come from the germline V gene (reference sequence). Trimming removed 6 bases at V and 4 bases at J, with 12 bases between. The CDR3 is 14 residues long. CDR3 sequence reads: CASSNREFTGELFF. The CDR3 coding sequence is TGCGCCAGCAGCAATAGGGAGTTCACCGGGGAGCTGTTTTTT.

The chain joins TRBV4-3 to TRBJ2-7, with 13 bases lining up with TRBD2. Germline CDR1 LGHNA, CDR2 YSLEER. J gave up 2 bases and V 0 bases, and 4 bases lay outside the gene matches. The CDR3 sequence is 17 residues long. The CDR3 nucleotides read TGCGCCAGCAGCCAAGAAGCACTAGCGGGGGGGCCCTACGAGCAGTACTTC. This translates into CASSQEALAGGPYEQYF.

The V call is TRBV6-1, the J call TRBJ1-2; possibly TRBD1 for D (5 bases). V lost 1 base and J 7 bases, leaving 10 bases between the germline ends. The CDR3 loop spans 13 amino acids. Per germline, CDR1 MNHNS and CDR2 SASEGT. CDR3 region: CASSEGGGGGYTF. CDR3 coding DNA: TGTGCCAGCAGTGAAGGGGGGGGAGGTGGCTACACCTTC.

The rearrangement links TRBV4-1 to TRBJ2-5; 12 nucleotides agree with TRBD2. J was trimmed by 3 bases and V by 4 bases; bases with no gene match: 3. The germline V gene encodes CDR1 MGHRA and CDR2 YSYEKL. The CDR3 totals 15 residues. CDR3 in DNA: TGCGCCAGCAGCCCGACTAGCGGGGGAAAAGAGACCCAGTACTTC. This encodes CASSPTSGGKETQYF.

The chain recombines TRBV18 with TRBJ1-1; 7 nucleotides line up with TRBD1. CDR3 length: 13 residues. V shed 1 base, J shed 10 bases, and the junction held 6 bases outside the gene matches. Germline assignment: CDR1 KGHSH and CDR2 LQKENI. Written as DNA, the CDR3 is TGTGCCAGCTCACCACAAGAAAGACAGGGAGCTTTCTTT. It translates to CASSPQERQGAFF.

This CDR3 reads CASSEIGTDTQYF. Written as DNA, the CDR3 is TGTGCCAGCAGTGAAATCGGCACAGATACGCAGTATTTT. The chain uses TRBV2 and TRBJ2-3; D remains unclear. Germline V gene data show CDR1 as SNHLY and CDR2 as FYNNEI. The ends were cut back, 2 bases at V and 1 base at J, with 4 bases in the middle. This CDR3 is built from 13 residues.

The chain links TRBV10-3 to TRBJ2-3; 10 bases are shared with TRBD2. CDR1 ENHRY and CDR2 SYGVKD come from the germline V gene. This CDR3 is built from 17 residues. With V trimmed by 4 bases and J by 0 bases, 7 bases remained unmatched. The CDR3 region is CAISATGAGGSTDTQYF. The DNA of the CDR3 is TGTGCCATCAGTGCGACGGGAGCGGGGGGGAGCACAGATACGCAGTATTTT.